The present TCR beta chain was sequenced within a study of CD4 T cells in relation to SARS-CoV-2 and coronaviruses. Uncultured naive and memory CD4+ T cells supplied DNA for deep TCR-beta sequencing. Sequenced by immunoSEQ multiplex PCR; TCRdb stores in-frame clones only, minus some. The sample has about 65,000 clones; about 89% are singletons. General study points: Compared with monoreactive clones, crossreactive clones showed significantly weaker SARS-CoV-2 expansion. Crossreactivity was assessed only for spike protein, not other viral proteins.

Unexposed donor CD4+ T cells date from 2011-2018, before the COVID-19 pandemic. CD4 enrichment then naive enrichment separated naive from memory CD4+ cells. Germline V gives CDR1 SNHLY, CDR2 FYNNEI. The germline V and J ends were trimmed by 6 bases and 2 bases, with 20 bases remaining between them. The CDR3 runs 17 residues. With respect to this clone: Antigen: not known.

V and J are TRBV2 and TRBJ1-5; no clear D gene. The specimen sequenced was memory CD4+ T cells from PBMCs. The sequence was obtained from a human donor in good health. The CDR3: CASRVNPGIWGNQPQHF. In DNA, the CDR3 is TGTGCCAGCAGAGTAAATCCTGGGATTTGGGGCAATCAGCCCCAGCATTTT.